This paragraph covers one T cell receptor (beta chain) sequence. Its specificity is not known. These data originate in a study of regulatory T cells in long-lasting Graves disease. General study findings and limits: With 2,500 to 3,500 shared public clonotypes, persistent patients exceeded new patients, who shared just over 950.

This sample's time point: persistent/refractory GD, antithyroid drugs over 5 years with positive TRAb. Making the TCR library involved RNA that had been extracted from PBMCs. The CDR3 is 17 amino acids. Germline V gene lookup returns CDR1 MNHGY and CDR2 SVAAGI. Trimming took 3 bases from V and 3 from J; bases not matched to a gene: 11. Building of the TCR beta libraries involved iRepertoire HTBI primers and Arm-PCR of CDR3 regions. In the source study's methods: Across the samples, identification revealed approximately 66 TRBV and over 12 TRBJ segments. TCRdb passed the multiplex PCR reads through MiXCR, listing each CDR3 protein once. These V and J calls are TCRdb output, not the study's own analysis. This table has 650,000 to 700,000 distinct CDR3 sequences, approximately 31% appearing once.

The receptor was isolated from a female donor with Graves disease. The sequenced sample was peripheral blood mononuclear cells (PBMCs), obtained when the disease was refractory, from a patient treated with antithyroid drugs. V is TRBV6-9 and J is TRBJ1-5; 7 bases match TRBD1. The CDR3 DNA follows: TGTGCCAGCAGTTACTCCCCCGGGACAGATCCCAATCAGCCCCAGCATTTT. As protein: CASSYSPGTDPNQPQHF.